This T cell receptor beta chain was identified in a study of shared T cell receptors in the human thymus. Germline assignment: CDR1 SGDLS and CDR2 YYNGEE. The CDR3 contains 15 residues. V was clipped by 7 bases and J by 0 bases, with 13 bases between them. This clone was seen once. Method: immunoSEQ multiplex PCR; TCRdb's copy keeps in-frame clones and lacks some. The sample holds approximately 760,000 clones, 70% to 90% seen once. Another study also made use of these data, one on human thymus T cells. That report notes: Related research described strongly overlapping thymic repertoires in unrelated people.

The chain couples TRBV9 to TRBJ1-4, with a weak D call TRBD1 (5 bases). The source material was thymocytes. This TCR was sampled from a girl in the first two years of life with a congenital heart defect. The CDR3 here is CASGAGIPTNEKLFF. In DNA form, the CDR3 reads TGTGCCAGCGGCGCAGGGATACCAACTAATGAAAAACTGTTTTTT.